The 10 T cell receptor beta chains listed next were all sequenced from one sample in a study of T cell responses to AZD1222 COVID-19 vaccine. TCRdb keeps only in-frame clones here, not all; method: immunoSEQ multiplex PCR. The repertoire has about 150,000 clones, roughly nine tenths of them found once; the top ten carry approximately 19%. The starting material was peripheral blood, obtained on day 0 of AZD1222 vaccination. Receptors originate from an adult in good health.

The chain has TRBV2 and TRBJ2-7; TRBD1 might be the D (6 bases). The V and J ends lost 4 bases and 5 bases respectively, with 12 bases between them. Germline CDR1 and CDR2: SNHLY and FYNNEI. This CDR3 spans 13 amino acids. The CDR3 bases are TGTGCCAGCAGTGTACAGGGTTTCAACGAGCAGTACTTC. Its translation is CASSVQGFNEQYF.

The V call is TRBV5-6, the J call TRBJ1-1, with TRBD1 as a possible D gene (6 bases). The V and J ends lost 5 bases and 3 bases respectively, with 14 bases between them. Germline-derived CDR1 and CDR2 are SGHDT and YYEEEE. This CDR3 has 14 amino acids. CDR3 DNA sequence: TGTGCCAGCAGTTACAGGGATTGGGACACTGAAGCTTTCTTT. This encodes CASSYRDWDTEAFF.

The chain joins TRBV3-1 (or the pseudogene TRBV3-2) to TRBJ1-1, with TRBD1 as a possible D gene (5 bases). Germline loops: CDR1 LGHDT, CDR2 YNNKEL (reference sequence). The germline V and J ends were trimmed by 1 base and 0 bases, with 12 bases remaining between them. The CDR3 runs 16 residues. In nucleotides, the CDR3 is TGTGCCAGCAGCCAAGGGGGCAGATTCATGAACACTGAAGCTTTCTTT. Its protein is CASSQGGRFMNTEAFF.

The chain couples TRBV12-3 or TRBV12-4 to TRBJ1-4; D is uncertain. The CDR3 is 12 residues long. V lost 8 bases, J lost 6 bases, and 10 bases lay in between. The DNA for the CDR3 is TGTGCCAGCCGCCAGCAATATGAAAAACTGTTTTTT. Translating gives CASRQQYEKLFF.

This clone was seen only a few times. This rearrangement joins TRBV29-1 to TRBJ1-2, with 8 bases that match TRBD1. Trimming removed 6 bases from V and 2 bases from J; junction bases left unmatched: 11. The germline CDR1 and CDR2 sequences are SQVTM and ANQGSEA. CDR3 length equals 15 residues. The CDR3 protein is CSVPRGRSTNYGYTF. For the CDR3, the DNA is TGCAGCGTACCCAGGGGGCGGTCGACGAACTATGGCTACACCTTC.

In nucleotides, the CDR3 is TGCAGCGTCTTGATGGCCGGGGGACTAGCGGGGCCCCCACGTCAATTCTTC. Protein: CSVLMAGGLAGPPRQFF. The V and J genes are TRBV29-1 and TRBJ2-1; 13 bases fit TRBD2. The CDR3 totals 17 residues. Trimming removed 6 bases from V and 16 bases from J; junction bases left unmatched: 24. The germline CDR1 and CDR2 sequences are SQVTM and ANQGSEA.

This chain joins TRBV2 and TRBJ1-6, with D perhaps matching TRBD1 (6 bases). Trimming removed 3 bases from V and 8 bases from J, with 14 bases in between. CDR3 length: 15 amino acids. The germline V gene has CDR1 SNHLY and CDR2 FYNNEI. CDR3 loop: CASSDVRGSDSPLHF. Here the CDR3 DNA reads TGTGCCAGCAGTGACGTCAGGGGCTCGGATTCACCCCTCCACTTT.

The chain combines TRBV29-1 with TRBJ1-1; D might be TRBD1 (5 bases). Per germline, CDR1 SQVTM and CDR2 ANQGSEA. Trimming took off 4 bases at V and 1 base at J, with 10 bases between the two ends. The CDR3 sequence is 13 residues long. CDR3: CSVADSTNTEAFF. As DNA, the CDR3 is TGCAGCGTTGCCGACAGTACGAACACTGAAGCTTTCTTT.

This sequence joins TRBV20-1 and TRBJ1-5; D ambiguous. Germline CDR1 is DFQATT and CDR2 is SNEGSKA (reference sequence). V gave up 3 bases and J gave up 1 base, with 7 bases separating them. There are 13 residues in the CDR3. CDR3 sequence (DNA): TGCAGTGCTAGTGGGGTAAGCAATCAGCCCCAGCATTTT. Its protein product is CSASGVSNQPQHF.

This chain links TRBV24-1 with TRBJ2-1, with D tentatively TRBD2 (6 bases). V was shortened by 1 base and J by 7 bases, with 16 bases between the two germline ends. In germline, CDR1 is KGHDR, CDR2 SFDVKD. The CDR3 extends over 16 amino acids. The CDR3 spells CATSDFGRGGANEQFF. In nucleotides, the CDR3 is TGTGCCACCAGTGATTTCGGGCGGGGTGGAGCGAATGAGCAGTTCTTC.